This T cell receptor (beta chain) was obtained from a study of blood T cells in healthy people across ages (dated by TCRdb to the mid-2010s). Regarding the research as a whole: In model experiments, roughly one uniquely barcoded TCR beta cDNA molecule per two T cells was captured by template switching. Age-related changes in TCR beta repertoire diversity were measured in the study by deep sequencing normalized with unique cDNA molecular identifiers. The donors were split into four age groups: young (average around 15 years), middle-aged (39), aged (approximately 60) and long-lived (approximately 80). To avoid experimental bias, donors of different ages were distributed randomly across sequencing lanes. The study analyzed two additional independent replicas of 1 million unique cDNA reads from the same blood draw for two donors, one aged 18 to 30 and one aged 80 or older.

About this clonotype itself: Its cognate antigen has yet to be identified. No quality values exist for individual bases; no much larger clone is one base distant.

The germline V gene (reference sequence) yields DFQATT for CDR1 and SNEGSKA for CDR2. V is shortened by 4 bases, J by 1 base, and the region joining them spans 7 bases. The CDR3, from cysteine to phenylalanine, totals 12 residues. Here the CDR3 DNA is all that survives: 36 bases in frame from base 1. The 35 to 40 donors, aged about 6 to 100 years, were systemically healthy Caucasian individuals from Russia. Each donor gave roughly 9 milliliters of peripheral blood, drawn into EDTA-treated Vacutainer tubes. Ficoll-Paque density-gradient centrifugation was used to isolate PBMCs, with at least 6 million per sample. Total RNA, at least 6 micrograms per sample, was extracted from PBMCs with Trizol reagent. Naive CD45RAhigh/CD27high T cell percentages were measured by flow cytometry on a PBMC aliquot from every donor. Receptor amplification or capture employed 5' RACE. Sequencer: Illumina HiSeq 2500. A second roughly 7 to 12 cycle PCR used a sample-barcoded 5' primer and a J-beta primer mix. A template-switch 5' adaptor carrying 12 random nucleotides introduced a unique molecular identifier onto each TCR beta cDNA molecule. Each sample yielded at least 2.5 million CDR3-containing paired-end reads. The Mint cDNA synthesis kit, primed by a TRBC-specific oligonucleotide, was used to synthesize first-strand cDNA from all RNA. All cDNA was treated with uracil-DNA glycosylase and then went through a first 18-cycle PCR with the universal primers M1SS and BC2_uni_R. The authors' pipeline ran thus. Each sample was normalized by randomly selecting 1 million high-quality reads, each carrying a distinct molecular identifier. Reads with shared molecular identifiers were discarded instead of being binned into consensus sequences. MiTCR, with a Q25 quality threshold and the strictest error-elimination algorithm, was used for CDR3 identification, clonotype clustering and error correction. A nonparametric unseen species model with Euler transformation was used to estimate a lower bound on total TCR beta diversity. TCRdb reworked the public reads: Q25 trimming with fastp, MiXCR clone assembly, productive beta chains retained. Each entry merges the rows of one CDR3 protein and shows their most common DNA and genes. Here the V and J calls rest on TCRdb's processing, not on the authors' analysis. For this sample the table gives about 620,000 distinct CDR3 sequences, of which about 51% were detected only once. About 13% of the sample is taken by the ten largest.

Overall study outcomes, separate from this receptor: Because donor CMV infection status was unknown, age-related changes in expanded clonotypes were potentially confounded. A strong correlation was found between observed TCR beta diversity and the percentage of naive T cells measured by flow cytometry. Observed TCR beta diversity per million T cells fell roughly linearly with age, and a significant reduction was already apparent by age around 40. Estimates of total diversity based on one million sequenced T cells were regarded as lower bounds and as underestimates. Compared with the aged group, the long-lived group had more naive CD4+ T cells, fewer expanded clones and increased TCR diversity, suggesting age selection. Bulk unsorted PBMC profiling prevented conclusive comparison of naive and antigen-experienced compartments.

The chain is made from TRBV20-1 and TRBJ1-1; the D segment cannot be called with confidence. This receptor was obtained from an elderly woman in good health. Sequenced input: blood. CDR3 region: CSAIHSNTEAFF. The nucleotides read TGCAGTGCTATTCACTCGAACACTGAAGCTTTCTTT.